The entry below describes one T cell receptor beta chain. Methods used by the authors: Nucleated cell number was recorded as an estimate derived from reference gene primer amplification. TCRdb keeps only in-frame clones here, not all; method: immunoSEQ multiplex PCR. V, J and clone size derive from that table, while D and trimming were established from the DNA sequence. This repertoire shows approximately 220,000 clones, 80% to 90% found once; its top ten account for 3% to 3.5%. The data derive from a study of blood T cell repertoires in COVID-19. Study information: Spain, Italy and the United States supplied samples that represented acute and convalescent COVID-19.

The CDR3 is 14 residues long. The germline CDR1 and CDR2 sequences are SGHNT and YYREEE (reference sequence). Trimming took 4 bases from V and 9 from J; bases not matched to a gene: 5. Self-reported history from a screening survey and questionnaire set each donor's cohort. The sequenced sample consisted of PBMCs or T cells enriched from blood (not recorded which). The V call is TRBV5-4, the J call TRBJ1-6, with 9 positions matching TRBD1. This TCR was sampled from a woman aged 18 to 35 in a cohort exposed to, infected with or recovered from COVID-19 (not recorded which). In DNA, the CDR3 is TGTGCCAGCAGCAACCGGGACAGGGCTTCACCCCTCCACTTT. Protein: CASSNRDRASPLHF.